The clone carrying this T cell receptor (beta chain) has ten or more counts. The data were obtained in a study of CD8 T cells in ankylosing spondylitis. TCRdb re-derived calls from the 5' RACE reads in MiXCR, one entry per CDR3 protein. The sample includes 150,000 to 200,000 distinct CDR3 sequences, about 20% seen only once; the top ten take more than 3.5%. There are 15 residues in the CDR3. Trimming stripped 4 bases from V and 6 bases from J, with 16 bases between. Per germline, CDR1 SGHTA and CDR2 FQGNSA. The sequence was obtained from a male donor aged 5-30 years with ankylosing spondylitis or in good health (not recorded which). Material for sequencing was blood, either unsorted or a sorted T cell fraction (not recorded which). The rearrangement joins TRBV7-2 to TRBJ1-5, with D perhaps TRBD1 (6 bases). The chain's CDR3 is CASSSQQGNGQPQHF. CDR3 sequence (DNA): TGTGCCAGCAGCTCACAACAGGGCAACGGTCAGCCCCAGCATTTT.